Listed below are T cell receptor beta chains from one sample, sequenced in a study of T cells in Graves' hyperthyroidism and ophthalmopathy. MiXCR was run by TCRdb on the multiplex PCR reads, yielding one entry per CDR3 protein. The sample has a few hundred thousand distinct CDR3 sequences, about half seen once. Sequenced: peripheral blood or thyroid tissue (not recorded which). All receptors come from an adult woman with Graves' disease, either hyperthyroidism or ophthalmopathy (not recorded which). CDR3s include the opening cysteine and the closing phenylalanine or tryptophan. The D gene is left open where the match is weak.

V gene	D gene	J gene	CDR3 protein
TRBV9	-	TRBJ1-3	CASSGSSTGNTIYF
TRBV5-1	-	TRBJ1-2	CASSLARNGYTF
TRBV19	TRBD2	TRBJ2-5	CASSIGLAGETQYF
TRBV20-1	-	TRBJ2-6	CSAGTVMNTEAF
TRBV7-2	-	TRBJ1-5	CASSVLGGNQPQHF
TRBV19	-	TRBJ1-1	CASSIDWEGGTEAFF
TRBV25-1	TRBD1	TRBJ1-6	CASRVTGGQGSPLHF
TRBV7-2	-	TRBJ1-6	CASSLVAGSGSPLHF
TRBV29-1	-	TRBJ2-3	CSVEAGAYTDTQYF
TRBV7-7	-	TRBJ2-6	CASLGLPGANVLTF
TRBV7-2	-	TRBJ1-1	CASSLTRAVYTEAFF
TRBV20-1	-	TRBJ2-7	CSARDPSAFGYF
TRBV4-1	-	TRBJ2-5	CASSQPPGETQYF
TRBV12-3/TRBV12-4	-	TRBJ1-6	CASSLMASSPLHF
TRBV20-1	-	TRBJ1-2	CSARDARGPNYGYTF
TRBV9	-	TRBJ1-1	CASSVNRNTEAFF
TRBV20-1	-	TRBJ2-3	CSARFEREKYF
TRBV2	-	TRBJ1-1	CASRRGGEGLAEAFF
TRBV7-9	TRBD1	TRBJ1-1	CASSLQGEGTEAFF
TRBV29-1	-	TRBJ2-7	CSVVAASSYEQYF
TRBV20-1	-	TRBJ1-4	CSASGGDPEKLFF
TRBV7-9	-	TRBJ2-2	CASSLISAGELFF
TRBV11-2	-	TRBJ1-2	CASSLVRGRPKDYGYTF
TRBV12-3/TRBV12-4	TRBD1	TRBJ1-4	CASSPGVDREGEKLFF
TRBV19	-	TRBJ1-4	CASASHRVEEKLFF
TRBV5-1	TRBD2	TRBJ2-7	CASRVLAGNIHEQYF
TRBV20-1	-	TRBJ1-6	CSASSWGGVSPLHF
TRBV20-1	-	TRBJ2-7	CSPAHHYEQYF
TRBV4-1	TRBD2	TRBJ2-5	CASSTPGLAGQETQYF
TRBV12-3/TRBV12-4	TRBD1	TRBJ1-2	CASRGGQGAIVGYTF
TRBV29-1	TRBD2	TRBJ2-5	CSVATPEAGEQETQYF
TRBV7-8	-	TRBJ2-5	CASSSGVQETQYF
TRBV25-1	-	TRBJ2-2	CASSEYMGTGELFF
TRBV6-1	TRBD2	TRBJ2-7	CASSELAGGPKYF
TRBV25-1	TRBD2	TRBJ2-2	CASSLAGDDGELFF
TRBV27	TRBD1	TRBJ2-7	CASSSGGTGVFLGEQYF
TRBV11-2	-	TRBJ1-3	CASSSLDVSSGNTIYF